This T cell receptor beta chain originates from a study of CD8 T cells in ankylosing spondylitis. Regarding the study as a whole: Some motif variants had been reported before (in reactive arthritis synovial fluid and blood). Clones tied to disease were said to be significantly enriched in matched ankylosing spondylitis synovial fluid. What appeared characteristic of ankylosing spondylitis blood was a TCR beta motif of several highly homologous variants.

This clonotype was seen a handful of times. The antigen is undetermined. Generation of TCR beta libraries employed quantitative 5'-RACE incorporating molecular barcodes. TCRdb analysed the 5' RACE reads with MiXCR anew, one entry per CDR3 protein. The data contain 350,000 or so distinct CDR3 sequences, over 12% of them singletons. V lost 4 bases, J lost 8 bases, and 12 bases stayed unmatched. This CDR3 has 15 residues. Germline V gene sequence: CDR1 SGHKS, CDR2 YYEKEE (reference sequence). Sequences were obtained from blood, either unsorted or a sorted T cell fraction (not recorded which). The sequence was collected from a male donor with ankylosing spondylitis or in good health (not recorded which). The chain recombines TRBV5-5 with TRBJ2-1, with 7 bases matching TRBD1. CDR3 DNA sequence: TGTGCCAGCAGCCTAACCGGACAGGTTGTCGATGAGCAGTTCTTC. Its protein product is CASSLTGQVVDEQFF.